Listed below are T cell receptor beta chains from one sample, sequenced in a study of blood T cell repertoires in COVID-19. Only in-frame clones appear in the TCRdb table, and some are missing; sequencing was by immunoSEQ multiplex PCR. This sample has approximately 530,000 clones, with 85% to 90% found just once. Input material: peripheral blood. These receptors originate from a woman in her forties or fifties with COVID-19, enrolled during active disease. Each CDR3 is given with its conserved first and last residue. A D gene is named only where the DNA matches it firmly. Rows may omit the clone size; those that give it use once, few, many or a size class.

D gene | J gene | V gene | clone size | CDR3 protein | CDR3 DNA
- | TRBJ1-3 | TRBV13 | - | CASSSQGHTIYF | TGTGCCAGCAGCTCACAGGGTCACACCATATATTTT
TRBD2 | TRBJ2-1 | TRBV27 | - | CASSLFSGGVGEQFF | TGTGCCAGCAGTTTATTCTCGGGGGGGGTGGGTGAGCAGTTCTTC
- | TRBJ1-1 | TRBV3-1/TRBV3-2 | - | CASSLIHTEAFF | TGTGCCAGCAGTCTAATACACACTGAAGCTTTCTTT
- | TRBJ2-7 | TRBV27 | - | CASSPLLRGQGSYEQYF | TGTGCCAGCAGTCCTCTCCTCAGGGGCCAGGGGTCCTACGAGCAGTACTTC
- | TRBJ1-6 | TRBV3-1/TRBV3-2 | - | CASSPSVRDSPLHF | TGTGCCAGCAGCCCTAGCGTCCGGGATTCACCCCTCCACTTT
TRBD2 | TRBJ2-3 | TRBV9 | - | CASGTGLAGGTDTQYF | TGTGCCAGCGGAACGGGACTAGCGGGGGGGACAGATACGCAGTATTTT
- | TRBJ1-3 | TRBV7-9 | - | CASSFGDISGNTIYF | TGTGCCAGCAGCTTCGGGGACATCTCTGGAAACACCATATATTTT
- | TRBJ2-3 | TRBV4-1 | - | CASSQVRGAGADTQYF | TGCGCCAGCAGCCAAGTTCGGGGGGCGGGGGCAGATACGCAGTATTTT
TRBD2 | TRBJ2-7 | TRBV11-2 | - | CASSLGASGAYEQYF | TGTGCCAGCAGCTTAGGGGCTAGCGGAGCCTACGAGCAGTACTTC
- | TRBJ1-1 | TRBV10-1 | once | CASSLTENTEAFF | TGCGCCAGCAGTCTGACAGAGAACACTGAAGCTTTCTTT
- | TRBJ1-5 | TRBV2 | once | CASRTAGYQPQHF | TGTGCCAGCCGGACAGCCGGCTATCAGCCCCAGCATTTT
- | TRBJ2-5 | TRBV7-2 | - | CASSSPVQETQYF | TGTGCCAGCAGCTCCCCAGTACAAGAGACCCAGTACTTC
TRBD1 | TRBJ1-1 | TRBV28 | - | CASSFQGENTEAFF | TGTGCCAGCAGTTTTCAGGGGGAGAACACTGAAGCTTTCTTT
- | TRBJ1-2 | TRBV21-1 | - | CASSPLHAQPTSANYGYTF | TGTGCCAGCAGCCCCCTCCACGCACAGCCTACGTCGGCTAACTATGGCTACACCTTC
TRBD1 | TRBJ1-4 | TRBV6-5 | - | CASSWTGVAEKLFF | TGTGCCAGCAGCTGGACAGGGGTAGCCGAAAAACTGTTTTTT
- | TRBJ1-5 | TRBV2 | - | CASSEVVPGQPQHF | TGTGCCAGCAGTGAGGTGGTCCCGGGACAGCCCCAGCATTTT
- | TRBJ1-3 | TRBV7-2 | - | CASSLGAGSGNTIYF | TGTGCCAGCAGCTTAGGAGCAGGTAGTGGAAACACCATATATTTT
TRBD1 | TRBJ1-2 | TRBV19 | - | CASSIRDRGPSYNYGYTF | TGTGCCAGTAGTATAAGGGACAGGGGACCCTCCTACAACTATGGCTACACCTTC